This TCR beta chain was obtained from a study of Ad26.COV2.S vaccination and SARS-CoV-2 variants. About the study: Donor was in the COV1001 Ad26.COV2.S trial arm. Intramuscularly, Ad26.COV2.S was given either once or twice, 56 days apart.

Treatment denoted: some 20 received Ad26.COV2.S at low or high dose, single or two shots; roughly 5 received placebo; per-sample allocation not given. Samples came from day 63 after the first vaccine or placebo injection. Using immunoSEQ multiplex PCR, the repertoire was profiled, and TCRdb retains in-frame clones only, with some absent. Altogether 300,000 to 500,000 clones are present, approximately 91% being singletons, with the ten largest covering roughly 3.2%. Germline values: CDR1 SQVTM, CDR2 ANQGSEA. The CDR3 consists of 16 residues. With 3 bases clipped from V and 0 bases from J, the junction kept 10 bases outside the gene matches.

The material sequenced was peripheral blood, taken in a trial of Ad26.COV2.S vaccine versus placebo. This receptor was taken from a person aged 18-60 years who received the Ad26.COV2.S COVID-19 vaccine or a placebo. V gene TRBV29-1 combines with J gene TRBJ1-1; 7 positions agree with TRBD1. The CDR3 bases are TGCAGCGTTGAGGAGGGGGCGGCTACCATGAACACTGAAGCTTTCTTT. This sequence encodes CSVEEGAATMNTEAFF.